The next 20 T cell receptor beta chains were all read from a single sample in a study of response to subunit inactivated influenza vaccine. One entry per CDR3 protein results from TCRdb running MiXCR on the RT-PCR reads. The sample has roughly 190,000 distinct CDR3 sequences; roughly 14% are singletons. Sequencing used CD8+ T cells sorted from PBMCs, obtained 4 to 6 days after vaccination. The source of these receptors is a middle-aged man who received an inactivated influenza vaccine.

The chain recombines TRBV20-1 with TRBJ2-3, with D perhaps given as TRBD1 or TRBD2 (6 bases each). This CDR3 has 18 amino acids. V was clipped by 0 bases and J by 4 bases, with 23 bases between them. CDR1 DFQATT and CDR2 SNEGSKA come from the germline V gene (reference sequence). CDR3 loop: CSARDRIPKGGTPDTQYF. CDR3 nucleotide sequence: TGCAGTGCTAGAGATCGCATACCAAAGGGCGGGACACCAGATACGCAGTATTTT.

V usage is TRBV4-3 and J usage is TRBJ2-1; 10 nucleotides agree with TRBD2. Trimming at V came to 4 bases and at J to 1 base, leaving 10 bases not matched to a gene. The CDR3 length is 18 residues. The V gene's germline CDR1 is LGHNA and CDR2 YSLEER. The CDR3 DNA reads TGCGCCAGCAGCCTCGCACCTAGCGGGAGCGGGTCCTACAATGAGCAGTTCTTC. Protein sequence: CASSLAPSGSGSYNEQFF.

V gene TRBV5-5 combines with J gene TRBJ2-1; a possible D gene is TRBD1 (6 bases). Trimming took off 2 bases at V and 7 bases at J, with 13 bases between the two ends. From germline, CDR1 is SGHKS and CDR2 YYEKEE (reference sequence). The CDR3 extends over 14 amino acids. The CDR3 DNA is TGTGCCAGCAGCTTCCCCATGGGGGCTAATGAGCAGTTCTTC. Translation gives CASSFPMGANEQFF.

The chain recombines TRBV14 with TRBJ1-1; a weak D match, TRBD1 (6 bases). The germline CDR1 and CDR2 sequences are SGHDN and FVKESK. The CDR3 totals 17 residues. Trimming pared 0 bases from V and 0 bases from J, leaving 14 bases between. CDR3 sequence: CASSQDRGHQVNTEAFF. CDR3 DNA sequence: TGTGCCAGCAGCCAAGATCGGGGACACCAGGTGAACACTGAAGCTTTCTTT.

This clonotype came up a few times. The CDR3 reads CASSPVSQGSEQFF. The CDR3 nucleotides read TGTGCCAGCAGTCCAGTGTCGCAGGGGAGCGAGCAGTTCTTC. V is TRBV12-3 or TRBV12-4 and J is TRBJ2-1; D might be TRBD1 (6 bases). V dropped 5 bases and J dropped 10 bases, with 18 bases sitting between them. CDR3 size: 14 residues.

This CDR3 reads CASSEFKIGGNTGELFF. DNA of the CDR3: TGTGCCAGCAGTGAATTTAAGATAGGGGGCAACACCGGGGAGCTGTTTTTT. V usage is TRBV6-1 and J usage is TRBJ2-2; 7 bases agree with TRBD1. The CDR3 consists of 17 residues. Germline V gene sequence: CDR1 MNHNS, CDR2 SASEGT. V was pared by 2 bases and J by 2 bases, with 8 bases of the junction left unmatched.

CDR3 amino acids: CASRIRGNYGYTF. The CDR3, as DNA: TGTGCCAGCAGGATCAGGGGAAACTATGGCTACACCTTC. V usage is TRBV7-2 and J usage is TRBJ1-2, with D tentatively TRBD1 (6 bases). This CDR3 region has 13 residues. The V gene's germline CDR1 is SGHTA and CDR2 FQGNSA. V was shortened by 6 bases and J by 2 bases, with 10 bases between the two germline ends. Supplemented by reference TRBV7-2 and TRBJ1-2, the full variable domain reads GAGVSQSPSNKVTEKGKDVELRCDPISGHTALYWYRQSLGQGLEFLIYFQGNSAPDKSGLPSDRFSAERTGGSVSTLTIQRTQQEDSAVYLCASRIRGNYGYTFGSGTRLTVV.

This clonotype has just a few counts. V gene TRBV6-5 combines with J gene TRBJ2-7; D is unclear. Germline lookup yields CDR1 MNHEY and CDR2 SVGAGI. V was trimmed by 0 bases and J by 0 bases, leaving 6 bases between them. The CDR3 is made up of 14 amino acids. The CDR3 bases are TGTGCCAGCAGTTACTCGAAGGCCTCCTACGAGCAGTACTTC. Its translation: CASSYSKASYEQYF.

The J gene is TRBJ2-5, the V gene TRBV10-3, with 8 bases aligning to TRBD2. Germline CDR1 ENHRY, CDR2 SYGVKD. This CDR3 has 15 residues. V lost 2 bases, J lost 1 base, and 3 bases stayed unmatched. The CDR3, as DNA: TGTGCCATCAGTGAGACTAGCGGAGGCCAAGAGACCCAGTACTTC. This encodes CAISETSGGQETQYF.

This clonotype was counted only a few times. The chain couples TRBV29-1 to TRBJ2-1; D not resolved. Trimming removed 3 bases from V and 0 bases from J, with 6 bases in between. CDR1 SQVTM and CDR2 ANQGSEA come from the germline V gene. The CDR3 is 13 residues long. The CDR3 is CSVDGSSYNEQFF. Here the CDR3 DNA reads TGCAGCGTTGACGGGTCCTCCTACAATGAGCAGTTCTTC.

This clonotype was counted a few times. V usage is TRBV27 and J usage is TRBJ2-3; TRBD1 matches 11 bases. The CDR3 totals 16 residues. Germline CDR1 and CDR2: MNHEY and SMNVEV (reference sequence). V shed 8 bases, J shed 5 bases, and the junction held 12 bases outside the gene matches. CDR3 amino acids: CASGTLTGQGGDTQYF. The CDR3 region has the DNA TGTGCCAGCGGTACTCTGACGGGACAGGGGGGAGATACGCAGTATTTT.

Only a few counts were recorded for this clonotype. The DNA of the CDR3 is TGTGCCACCAGTGATTGGACGACCGGGGAGCTGTTTTTT. The encoded protein is CATSDWTTGELFF. This chain joins TRBV24-1 and TRBJ2-2, with D unresolved. The CDR3 spans 13 residues. CDR1 and CDR2 (germline): KGHDR, SFDVKD. Trimming stripped 2 bases from V and 5 bases from J, with 5 bases between.

There are a few counts of this clonotype. This chain connects TRBV11-2 to TRBJ2-1; possibly TRBD1 for D (5 bases). Germline V gene lookup returns CDR1 SGHAT and CDR2 FQNNGV. Trimming took off 0 bases at V and 5 bases at J, with 8 bases between the two ends. The CDR3 has 14 amino acids. The DNA of the CDR3 is TGTGCCAGCAGCTTAGATGCCAGGGACAATGAGCAGTTCTTC. It translates to CASSLDARDNEQFF. The entire variable domain, with the rest obtained from reference TRBV11-2 and TRBJ2-1, is as follows: EAGVAQSPRYKIIEKRQSVAFWCNPISGHATLYWYQQILGQGPKLLIQFQNNGVVDDSQLPKDRFSAERLKGVDSTLKIQPAKLEDSAVYLCASSLDARDNEQFFGPGTRLTVL.

This chain uses TRBV7-2 with TRBJ2-3; 8 nucleotides line up with TRBD2. The V and J ends lost 5 bases and 1 base, in that order; junction bases with no gene match: 2. There are 14 residues in the CDR3. Per germline, CDR1 SGHTA and CDR2 FQGNSA. CDR3 region: CASSRGGGTDTQYF. In DNA form, the CDR3 reads TGTGCCAGCAGCCGGGGGGGAGGCACAGATACGCAGTATTTT.

The rearrangement uses TRBV10-3 and TRBJ1-1; no clear D. The CDR3 is 13 residues long. Trimming pared 2 bases from V and 11 bases from J, leaving 15 bases between. CDR1 is ENHRY, CDR2 SYGVKD, per germline. The CDR3 sequence is CAISEGGKDGAFF. The CDR3 region has the DNA TGTGCCATCAGTGAGGGTGGGAAAGACGGGGCTTTCTTT.

This chain uses TRBV12-3 or TRBV12-4 with TRBJ2-1; 15 bases align to TRBD2. V trimming: 10 bases; J trimming: 1 base; junction bases outside the gene matches: 11. This CDR3 is 18 amino acids long. The CDR3 is CAICPGLAGGLSYNEQFF. The DNA of the CDR3 is TGTGCCATCTGTCCGGGACTAGCGGGAGGTCTGTCCTACAATGAGCAGTTCTTC.

The sample holds a few counts of this clonotype. This chain uses TRBV5-1 with TRBJ2-5; D uncertain. The CDR3 covers 14 residues. Germline lookup yields CDR1 SGHRS and CDR2 YFSETQ. V lost 5 bases and J lost 0, with 11 bases in between. CDR3 nucleotide sequence: TGCGCCAGCAGGTCGATGATCGACCAAGAGACCCAGTACTTC. Translated: CASRSMIDQETQYF.

The V and J genes are TRBV29-1 and TRBJ2-1; D is uncertain. The germline V gene encodes CDR1 SQVTM and CDR2 ANQGSEA. V gave up 1 base and J gave up 2 bases, with 18 bases separating them. This CDR3 has 17 amino acids. CDR3 sequence reads: CSVEATGVQTPYNEQFF. CDR3 coding DNA: TGCAGCGTTGAAGCGACTGGAGTCCAAACCCCCTACAATGAGCAGTTCTTC.

J is TRBJ2-7 and V is TRBV4-3; 8 nucleotides line up with TRBD1. The CDR3 runs 14 residues. CDR1 and CDR2 (germline): LGHNA, YSLEER. J was trimmed by 2 bases and V by 3 bases; bases with no gene match: 3. Written as DNA, the CDR3 is TGCGCCAGCAGCCACGGGACAGGCCCCTACGAGCAGTACTTC. Protein sequence: CASSHGTGPYEQYF.

This clonotype was detected only a few times. The chain links TRBV5-1 to TRBJ1-1; D perhaps matches TRBD1 (5 bases). Trimming pared 0 bases from V and 6 bases from J, leaving 12 bases between. This CDR3 is built from 14 residues. CDR1 and CDR2 from the germline V gene are SGHRS and YFSETQ. The CDR3 bases are TGCGCCAGCAGCTTGGGGCCAGGGAATGCTGAAGCTTTCTTT. Residues: CASSLGPGNAEAFF.